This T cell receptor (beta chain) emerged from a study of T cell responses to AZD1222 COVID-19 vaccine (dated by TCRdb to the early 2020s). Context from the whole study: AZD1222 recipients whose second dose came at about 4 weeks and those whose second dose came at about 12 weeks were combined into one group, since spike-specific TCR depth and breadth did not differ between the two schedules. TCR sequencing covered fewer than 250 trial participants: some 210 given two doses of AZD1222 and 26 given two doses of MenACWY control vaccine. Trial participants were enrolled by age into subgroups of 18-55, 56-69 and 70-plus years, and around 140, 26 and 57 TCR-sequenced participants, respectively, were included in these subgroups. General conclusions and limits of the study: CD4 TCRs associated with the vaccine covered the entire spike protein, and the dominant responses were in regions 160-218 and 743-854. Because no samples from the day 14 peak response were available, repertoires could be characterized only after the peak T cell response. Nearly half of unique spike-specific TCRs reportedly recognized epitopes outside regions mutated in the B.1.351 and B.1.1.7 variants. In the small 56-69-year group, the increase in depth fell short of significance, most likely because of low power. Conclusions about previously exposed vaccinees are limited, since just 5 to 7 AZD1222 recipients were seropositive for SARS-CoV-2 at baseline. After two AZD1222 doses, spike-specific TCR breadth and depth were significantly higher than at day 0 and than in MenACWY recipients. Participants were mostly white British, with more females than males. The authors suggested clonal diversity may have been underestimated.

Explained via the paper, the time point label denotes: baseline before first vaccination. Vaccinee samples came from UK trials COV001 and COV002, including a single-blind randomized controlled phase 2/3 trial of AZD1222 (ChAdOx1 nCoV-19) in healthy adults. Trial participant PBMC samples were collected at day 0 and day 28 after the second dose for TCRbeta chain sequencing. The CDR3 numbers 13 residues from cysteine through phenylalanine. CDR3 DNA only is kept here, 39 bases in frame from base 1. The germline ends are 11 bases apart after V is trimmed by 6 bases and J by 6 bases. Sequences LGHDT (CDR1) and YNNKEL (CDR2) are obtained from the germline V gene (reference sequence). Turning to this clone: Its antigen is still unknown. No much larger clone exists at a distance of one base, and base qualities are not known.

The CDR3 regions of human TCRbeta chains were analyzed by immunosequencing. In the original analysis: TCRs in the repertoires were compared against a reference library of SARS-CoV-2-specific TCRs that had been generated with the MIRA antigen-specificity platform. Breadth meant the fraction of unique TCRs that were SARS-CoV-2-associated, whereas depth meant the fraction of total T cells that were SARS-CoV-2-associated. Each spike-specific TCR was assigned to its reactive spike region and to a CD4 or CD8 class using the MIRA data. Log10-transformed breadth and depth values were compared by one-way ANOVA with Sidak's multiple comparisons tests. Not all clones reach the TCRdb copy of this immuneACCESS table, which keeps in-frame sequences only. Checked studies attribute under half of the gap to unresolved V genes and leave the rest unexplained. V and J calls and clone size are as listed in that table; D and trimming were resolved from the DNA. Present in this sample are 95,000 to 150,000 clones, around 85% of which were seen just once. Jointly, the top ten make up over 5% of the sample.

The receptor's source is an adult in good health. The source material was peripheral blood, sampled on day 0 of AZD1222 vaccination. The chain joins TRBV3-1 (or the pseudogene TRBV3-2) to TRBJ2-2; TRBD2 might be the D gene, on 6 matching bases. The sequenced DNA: TGTGCCAGCAGGGATAGACTAGCCGGGGAGCTGTTTTTT. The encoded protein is CASRDRLAGELFF.